Detailed here is one T cell receptor (beta chain). Its cognate antigen is unknown. These data belong to a study of T cells in Graves' hyperthyroidism and ophthalmopathy. Whole-study context: Peripheral blood was taken when the disease was first diagnosed, before any treatment began. Study-level results: Stable hyperthyroidism was separated from ophthalmopathy by a model based on 13 V-J features. Among thyroid clonotypes expanded above 0.001, most also appeared in blood.

TCR beta CDR3 regions were amplified from RNA transcripts. TCR CDR3 regions were first amplified by RT-PCR with HTBI primers. TCRdb recomputed calls from the multiplex PCR reads with MiXCR, one row per CDR3 protein. The top ten hold 11% of the sample, which has about half a million distinct CDR3 sequences, 24% seen once. Patients with uncontrolled infections, other autoimmune diseases, pregnancy or lactation were excluded. Sequencing used blood. The clonotype comes from a woman between 25 and 40 years old with Graves' ophthalmopathy.

The CDR3 loop reads CATSDFAGNQPQHF. CDR3 DNA sequence: TGTGCCACCAGTGACTTCGCCGGCAATCAGCCCCAGCATTTT. The chain recombines TRBV24-1 with TRBJ1-5; D not certain. This CDR3 has 14 amino acids. Germline CDR1 and CDR2: KGHDR and SFDVKD. V lost 4 bases and J lost 2, with 8 bases in between.